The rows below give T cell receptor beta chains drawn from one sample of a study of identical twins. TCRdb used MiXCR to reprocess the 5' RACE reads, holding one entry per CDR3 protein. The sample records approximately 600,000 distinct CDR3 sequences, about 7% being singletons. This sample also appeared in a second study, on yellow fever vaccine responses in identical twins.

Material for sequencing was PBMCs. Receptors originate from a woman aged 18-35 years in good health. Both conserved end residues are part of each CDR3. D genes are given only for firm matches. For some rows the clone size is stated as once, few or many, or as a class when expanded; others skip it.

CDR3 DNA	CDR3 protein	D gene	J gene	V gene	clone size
TGTGCCAGCTCACCTAATGCGGGGGCCGAATCCGGGGAGCTGTTTTTT	CASSPNAGAESGELFF	-	TRBJ2-2	TRBV18	few
TGTGCCAGCAGCGTAGATGGGGACGGCCTTTACGAGCAGTACTTC	CASSVDGDGLYEQYF	-	TRBJ2-7	TRBV9	-
TGTGCCAGCAGCGAAGAGGGGAGCAATCAGCCCCAGCATTTT	CASSEEGSNQPQHF	-	TRBJ1-5	TRBV12-3/TRBV12-4	few
TGTGCCAGCGGCAGGGGTCGAAGCACAGATACGCAGTATTTT	CASGRGRSTDTQYF	-	TRBJ2-3	TRBV6-1	-
TGCAGTGCCGTAGACAGCTCCTACAATGAGCAGTTCTTC	CSAVDSSYNEQFF	-	TRBJ2-1	TRBV20-1	many
TGCAGCGTTGGGGGGGGCAGCTCTGGAAACACCATATATTTT	CSVGGGSSGNTIYF	-	TRBJ1-3	TRBV29-1	few
TGTGCCAGCACGGACATGACCGGGGAGCTGTTTTTT	CASTDMTGELFF	-	TRBJ2-2	TRBV6-2/TRBV6-3	few
TGCAGTGCTAGGGACAGGCAAGCACCGGGACCCTACAATGAGCAGTTCTTC	CSARDRQAPGPYNEQFF	TRBD1	TRBJ2-1	TRBV20-1	few
TGCAGCGCCGTCCGGGACAGCACACAAGAGACCCAGTACTTC	CSAVRDSTQETQYF	TRBD1	TRBJ2-5	TRBV29-1	many
TGTGCCAGCAGTGAGACAGGATACGAGCAGTACTTC	CASSETGYEQYF	-	TRBJ2-7	TRBV6-5	many
TGTGCCAGCGGGACGGGATTAACATGGGGAAACATTCAGTACTTC	CASGTGLTWGNIQYF	-	TRBJ2-4	TRBV28	few
TGTGCCAGCAGCCCGACTAGCGGGGGTGAATACAATGAGCAGTTCTTC	CASSPTSGGEYNEQFF	TRBD2	TRBJ2-1	TRBV7-3	many
TGTGCCAGCAGCTTAGTTGTTCTAAACGGAATAGAATACAATGAGCAGTTCTTC	CASSLVVLNGIEYNEQFF	-	TRBJ2-1	TRBV11-1	-
TGTGCCAGCAGCTTGGTGGCCGGTGGCTATGGCTACACCTTC	CASSLVAGGYGYTF	-	TRBJ1-2	TRBV7-2	many
TGTGCCAGCAGTGCCAGACAGAGAGAGACCCAGTACTTC	CASSARQRETQYF	-	TRBJ2-5	TRBV12-3/TRBV12-4	many
TGTGCCAGCAGCCGCGGGGTAACTGAAGCTTTCTTT	CASSRGVTEAFF	-	TRBJ1-1	TRBV7-9	few
TGTGCCAGCAGCTCGGGGGCCTACCAAGAGACCCAGTACTTC	CASSSGAYQETQYF	-	TRBJ2-5	TRBV7-2	many
TGTGCCAGCAGCCCGGGACGGCGCCTCAATGAGCAGTTCTTC	CASSPGRRLNEQFF	-	TRBJ2-1	TRBV12-3/TRBV12-4	-
TGTGCCAGCAGCCCGGGAGGACTAGCGGGACGGACCGGGGAGCTGTTTTTT	CASSPGGLAGRTGELFF	TRBD2	TRBJ2-2	TRBV7-3	few
TGCGCCAGCAGCGTGACAGGGGGAGGCAATCAGCCCCAGCATTTT	CASSVTGGGNQPQHF	TRBD1	TRBJ1-5	TRBV5-1	many
TGTGCCAGCAGACCGGGACTAGCGGGATATGAGCAGTTCTTC	CASRPGLAGYEQFF	TRBD2	TRBJ2-1	TRBV12-3/TRBV12-4	-
TGCGCCAGCAGTGAAGGGTCCGAGACCCAGTACTTC	CASSEGSETQYF	-	TRBJ2-5	TRBV10-2	few
TGTGCCAGCAGCCTACAGGGCGGAAGATATTCACCCCTCCACTTT	CASSLQGGRYSPLHF	-	TRBJ1-6	TRBV14	-
TGTGCCAGCAGCCAAGTTCTAGCGGAATCCTACGAGCAGTACTTC	CASSQVLAESYEQYF	TRBD2	TRBJ2-7	TRBV4-2	-
TGTGCCAGCAGTTCCGGGACTAGCGGGAGTCGAGGAAACGAGCAGTACTTC	CASSSGTSGSRGNEQYF	TRBD2	TRBJ2-7	TRBV28	few
TGTGCCAGCAGTTACCCGGATGGGGAGAGCAATCAGCCCCAGCATTTT	CASSYPDGESNQPQHF	-	TRBJ1-5	TRBV6-5	few
TGTGCCACCAGTGATCAGGCGGGGACGAACAATGAGCAGTTCTTC	CATSDQAGTNNEQFF	-	TRBJ2-1	TRBV24-1	many
TGTGCCAGCAGTTATGACAGGGCGGACACTGAAGCTTTCTTT	CASSYDRADTEAFF	TRBD1	TRBJ1-1	TRBV6-5	-
TGCGCCAGCAGCCAAGGAGGTGGGGAGCTGTTTTTT	CASSQGGGELFF	-	TRBJ2-2	TRBV4-1	many
TGTGCCAGCAGTGTCCAAGGGGCGCAGACCGGGGAGCTGTTTTTT	CASSVQGAQTGELFF	-	TRBJ2-2	TRBV6-4	-
TGTGACACCAGGGGATCGGAGAGCTCCTACAATGAGCAGTTCTTC	CDTRGSESSYNEQFF	-	TRBJ2-1	TRBV24-1	-
TGCAGCGTTGTCGAACGCCTGTACCAAGAGACCCAGTACTTC	CSVVERLYQETQYF	-	TRBJ2-5	TRBV29-1	few
TGTGCCAGCTCGCCATCTAGCGGGGGAGAGACCCAGTACTTC	CASSPSSGGETQYF	TRBD2	TRBJ2-5	TRBV18	many
TGTGCCAGCTCACCAAAGACAGTCCAAACTCAAGAGACCCAGTACTTC	CASSPKTVQTQETQYF	-	TRBJ2-5	TRBV18	-
TGTGCCAGCAGCGCCTCTGGAGGGACTGAAGCTTTCTTT	CASSASGGTEAFF	-	TRBJ1-1	TRBV7-6	-
TGTGCCAGCAGTTTTCCGGGGACCAATGAGCAGTTCTTC	CASSFPGTNEQFF	-	TRBJ2-1	TRBV27	many
TGTGCCAGCAAGGTGGACGGGGTTAGCTCCTACAATGAGCAGTTCTTC	CASKVDGVSSYNEQFF	-	TRBJ2-1	TRBV2	many
TGCGCCAGCAGCTTGGCGGGAACAACTAACTATGGCTACACCTTC	CASSLAGTTNYGYTF	-	TRBJ1-2	TRBV5-1	few
TGTGCCAGCAAGGGCGTCGGAGAGACCCAGTACTTC	CASKGVGETQYF	-	TRBJ2-5	TRBV2	-
TGTGCCAGCAGTTTTGATTTCGCGGAGCGGGGGGGCTCCTACGAGCAGTACTTC	CASSFDFAERGGSYEQYF	TRBD2	TRBJ2-7	TRBV12-3/TRBV12-4	many
TGCGCCAGCAGCTTGGGGTGGCTAGCCCCCGGGTGGACGGAGCAGTACTTC	CASSLGWLAPGWTEQYF	-	TRBJ2-7	TRBV5-1	-
TGTGCCAGCATGGAGCGGAACACAGATACGCAGTATTTT	CASMERNTDTQYF	-	TRBJ2-3	TRBV6-1	few
TGCAGTGCTCCAGACCGGAACACTGAAGCTTTCTTT	CSAPDRNTEAFF	-	TRBJ1-1	TRBV20-1	many
TGCGCCAGCAGCCAAGTTCCCGTGGGGTCCTATGGCTACACCTTC	CASSQVPVGSYGYTF	-	TRBJ1-2	TRBV4-1	few
TGTGCCAGCAGCTTAGTGTCCAGCTTTCGCAACAATGAGCAGTTCTTC	CASSLVSSFRNNEQFF	-	TRBJ2-1	TRBV11-2	few
TGTGCCAGCAGCTCCAGCACTAGTAAGGGATTCGATGAGCAGTTCTTC	CASSSSTSKGFDEQFF	-	TRBJ2-1	TRBV7-9	many
TGTGCCAGCAGTACCCGGACTAGCGGGCGGAGCTCCTACAATGAGCAGTTCTTC	CASSTRTSGRSSYNEQFF	TRBD2	TRBJ2-1	TRBV11-2	-
TGTGCCAGCAGCTTCCTCCTCGGACTAGCGGGAGACACAGATACGCAGTATTTT	CASSFLLGLAGDTDTQYF	TRBD2	TRBJ2-3	TRBV11-2	few
TGTGCCAGCAGTCCAGGGGGCAGGGTCTACGAGCAGTACTTC	CASSPGGRVYEQYF	TRBD1	TRBJ2-7	TRBV27	few
TGTGCCAGCAGTCCCCGCGGGCTGGGGCACACTGAAGCTTTCTTT	CASSPRGLGHTEAFF	-	TRBJ1-1	TRBV6-1	many
TGTGCCAACACCTGGGCGACCGGGGAGCTGTTTTTT	CANTWATGELFF	-	TRBJ2-2	TRBV5-6	once
TGTGCCAGCAGTATGGGACCTAGCGGGAATGAGCAGTTCTTC	CASSMGPSGNEQFF	TRBD2	TRBJ2-1	TRBV7-3	few
TGTGCCAGCACCGCCATAACGGGAGGCTACAATGAGCAGTTCTTC	CASTAITGGYNEQFF	TRBD2	TRBJ2-1	TRBV7-8	few
TGCGCCAGCAGCCAAGGATTAGGGACAGCCTACAATGAGCAGTTCTTC	CASSQGLGTAYNEQFF	TRBD1	TRBJ2-1	TRBV4-1	-
TGCAGTGCAAAAAGACAGATAAATAGCAATCAGCCCCAGCATTTT	CSAKRQINSNQPQHF	-	TRBJ1-5	TRBV20-1	-
TGTGCCAGCAGTTACCTACAGGGTCCCCAGCATTTT	CASSYLQGPQHF	-	TRBJ1-5	TRBV12-3/TRBV12-4	few
TGTGCCAGCAGCTCTCGGCAGACTAGCGCATGGAATGAGCAGTTCTTC	CASSSRQTSAWNEQFF	TRBD2	TRBJ2-1	TRBV9	few